The 22 T cell receptor beta chains in this list originate from one sample, sequenced in a study of glioma-infiltrating T cells. TCR alpha and beta CDR3 regions were amplified from RNA using iRepertoire nested multiplex PCR. One entry per CDR3 protein results from TCRdb running MiXCR on the multiplex PCR reads. The sample contains 300,000 to 450,000 distinct CDR3 sequences, around 45% of which appear only once. The sample comprised glioma tissue, nonneoplastic brain tissue, or PBMCs (not recorded which). Receptors originate from a human donor with low-grade glioma or glioblastoma, undergoing nonglioma brain surgery, or in good health (not recorded which).

This rearrangement joins TRBV10-2 to TRBJ2-1; D not resolved. V lost 6 bases and J lost 8, with 8 bases in between. Looked up from germline, CDR1 is WSHSY and CDR2 is SAAADI. The CDR3 extends over 11 amino acids. The DNA for the CDR3 is TGCGCCAGCAGAAAGAATCATGAGCAGTTCTTC. It encodes CASRKNHEQFF.

In this sample, this clonotype turned up a few times. This chain joins TRBV19 and TRBJ2-3; possibly TRBD1 for D (5 bases). V was clipped by 6 bases and J by 0 bases, with 13 bases between them. Germline V gene lookup returns CDR1 LNHDA and CDR2 SQIVND (reference sequence). There are 15 residues in the CDR3. The DNA of the CDR3 is TGTGCCAGTAGCAACAGGAGACCTAGCACAGATACGCAGTATTTT. It yields the protein CASSNRRPSTDTQYF.

This clonotype showed up just a few times. This rearrangement joins TRBV24-1 to TRBJ1-2; tentatively, D is TRBD1 (5 bases). V was pared by 3 bases and J by 4 bases, with 14 bases between. The length of the CDR3 is 15 residues. Germline V gives CDR1 KGHDR, CDR2 SFDVKD. CDR3 amino acids: CATSDRTGRGYGYTF. DNA of the CDR3: TGTGCCACCAGTGATAGGACGGGACGAGGCTATGGCTACACCTTC.

This clonotype was counted at least ten times. The chain employs TRBV28 and TRBJ2-7, with D possibly matching TRBD1 (5 bases). V was trimmed by 5 bases and J by 1 base, leaving 9 bases between them. The germline CDR1 and CDR2 sequences are MDHEN and SYDVKM. The CDR3 extends over 13 amino acids. CDR3 DNA: TGTGCCAGCAGTCTAGGACATTCCTACGAGCAGTACTTC. Translating it yields CASSLGHSYEQYF.

There are a few counts of this clonotype. The chain recombines TRBV7-2 with TRBJ1-2; D is undetermined. Trimming shortened V by 5 bases and J by 7 bases, and 11 bases separated the two germline ends. Germline V CDR1 and CDR2: SGHTA, FQGNSA. CDR3 length: 12 amino acids. CDR3 sequence: CASSAVGSGYTF. Written as DNA, the CDR3 is TGTGCCAGCAGCGCAGTCGGGTCTGGCTACACCTTC.

Worth noting for this clonotype: This CDR3 is missing its conserved last phenylalanine or tryptophan, likely due to a read error. The genes are TRBV10-3 and TRBJ2-1; 9 bases agree with TRBD2. Germline CDR1 reads ENHRY; CDR2 reads SYGVKD. The CDR3 covers 15 residues. V was clipped by 3 bases and J by 6 bases; unmatched bases: 6. CDR3 nucleotide sequence: TGTGCCATCAGTGACTCGGCGGGAGGGGGCAATGAGCAGTTCTCC. Protein product: CAISDSAGGGNEQFS.

There are a few counts of this clonotype. The chain links TRBV20-1 to TRBJ2-2, with unresolved D. This CDR3 is 14 amino acids long. V dropped 0 bases and J dropped 3 bases, with 8 bases sitting between them. Germline V gene lookup returns CDR1 DFQATT and CDR2 SNEGSKA (reference sequence). CDR3 coding DNA: TGCAGTGCTAGAGAGACGGGCTACACCGGGGAGCTGTTTTTT. Translating it yields CSARETGYTGELFF.

The chain is built from TRBV28 and TRBJ2-2, with 7 bases that match TRBD1. Losses at the gene ends were 6 bases for V and 4 bases for J; bases not matched to a gene: 8. Germline V gene lookup returns CDR1 MDHEN and CDR2 SYDVKM. This CDR3 region has 15 residues. CDR3 sequence: CASRRQGLSTGELFF. CDR3 coding DNA: TGTGCCAGCAGGCGACAGGGTTTGAGCACCGGGGAGCTGTTTTTT.

Concerning this clonotype: A much larger clone sits a single nucleotide away, making a read error possible. V usage is TRBV28 and J usage is TRBJ1-2, with TRBD1 identical over 9 bases. Germline V gene data show CDR1 as MDHEN and CDR2 as SYDVKM. V was pared by 5 bases and J by 3 bases, with 7 bases of the junction left unmatched. The CDR3 consists of 15 residues. CDR3 residues: CASSPFDRGDYGYTF. The CDR3 bases are TGTGCCAGCAGTCCCTTCGACAGGGGGGACTATGGCTACACCTTC.

In the case of this clonotype: One end of the junction varies from germline; a read error may be responsible. This chain connects TRBV12-3 or TRBV12-4 to TRBJ1-2; D possibly corresponds to TRBD1 (5 bases). CDR3 length equals 12 residues. CDR3 DNA: TGTGCCACCGCCGGGGCACTGGGAGGCTTCACCTTC. It translates to CATAGALGGFTF.

This clonotype was counted between two and nine times. The chain is built from TRBV7-6 and TRBJ1-2; 7 bases match TRBD1. The V gene's germline CDR1 is SGHVS and CDR2 FNYEAQ. Losses at the gene ends were 1 base for V and 4 bases for J; bases not matched to a gene: 6. The CDR3 is 15 amino acids. CDR3 region: CASSLGHRGGYGYTF. In DNA form, the CDR3 reads TGTGCCAGCAGCTTAGGGCACAGGGGCGGCTATGGCTACACCTTC.

As to this clonotype: A much bigger clone sits one base away, suggesting this may be a read error. The chain joins TRBV20-1 to TRBJ2-3, with D perhaps TRBD2 (5 bases). Germline CDR1 is DFQATT and CDR2 is SNEGSKA (reference sequence). The CDR3 sequence is 18 residues long. As DNA, the CDR3 is TGCAATGCTAGAGATGCCTCCCAACTAGTAAAAGTCGCAGATACGCAGTATTTT. Translated, it gives CNARDASQLVKVADTQYF.

V and J are TRBV28 and TRBJ2-2; the D gene is possibly TRBD1 (6 bases). The CDR3 has 15 amino acids. Between the trimmed V and J ends, which lost 6 bases and 0 bases, there was a span of 11 bases. Germline values: CDR1 MDHEN, CDR2 SYDVKM. CDR3 sequence reads: CASSTTGANTGELFF. The CDR3, as DNA: TGTGCCAGCAGCACGACAGGAGCGAACACCGGGGAGCTGTTTTTT.

This clonotype was observed a handful of times. This sequence joins TRBV20-1 and TRBJ2-7; the D gene is possibly TRBD1 (6 bases). The germline V gene has CDR1 DFQATT and CDR2 SNEGSKA (reference sequence). The ends were cut back, 6 bases at V and 3 bases at J, with 15 bases in the middle. This CDR3 region has 13 residues. Written as DNA, the CDR3 is TGCAGTGCAGAAGGGGGTAGGGGCTACGAGCAGTACTTC. Translated, it gives CSAEGGRGYEQYF.

The J gene is TRBJ2-1, the V gene TRBV7-2; D is unclear. CDR1 SGHTA and CDR2 FQGNSA come from the germline V gene. The CDR3 length is 11 residues. Between the trimmed V and J ends, which lost 6 bases and 4 bases, there was a span of 4 bases. The DNA of the CDR3 is TGTGCCAGCAGGCAATACAATGAGCAGTTCTTC. It is translated as CASRQYNEQFF.

In its sample, this clonotype was seen many times. This rearrangement joins TRBV28 to TRBJ1-2, with a weak D call TRBD1 (5 bases). CDR3 length: 13 amino acids. Germline loops: CDR1 MDHEN, CDR2 SYDVKM. Trimming removed 5 bases at V and 4 bases at J, with 11 bases between. This chain's CDR3 is CASSPGRGYGYTF. CDR3 bases: TGTGCCAGCAGTCCCGGGAGGGGCTATGGCTACACCTTC.

This clonotype showed up just a few times. The V call is TRBV20-1, the J call TRBJ2-7; D call uncertain. The germline gives CDR1 DFQATT, CDR2 SNEGSKA (reference sequence). Trimming took off 1 base at V and 5 bases at J, with 12 bases between the two ends. The CDR3 is 13 residues long. Here the CDR3 reads CSARAGVIDEQYF. The CDR3 coding sequence is TGCAGTGCTAGAGCCGGCGTAATCGACGAGCAGTACTTC.

In the case of this clonotype: A much bigger clone sits one base away, suggesting this may be a read error. CDR3 sequence reads: CASSLKNGPSYEQYF. CDR3 DNA: TGTGCCAGCAGCTTAAAGAACGGGCCCTCCTACGAGCAGTACTTC. V is TRBV7-3 and J is TRBJ2-7; no reliable D call. Per germline, CDR1 SGHTA and CDR2 FQGTGA. The length of the CDR3 is 15 residues. V lost 1 base to trimming and J lost 0 bases, with 10 bases between them.

The V gene is TRBV28, the J gene TRBJ2-2, with D tentatively TRBD1 (6 bases). This CDR3 has 15 amino acids. Germline assignment: CDR1 MDHEN and CDR2 SYDVKM. V dropped 0 bases and J dropped 4 bases, with 9 bases sitting between them. The CDR3 is CASSLWGHLTGELFF. In DNA, the CDR3 is TGTGCCAGCAGTTTATGGGGACATCTCACCGGGGAGCTGTTTTTT.

The V gene is TRBV10-3, the J gene TRBJ2-2, with D maybe TRBD2 (6 bases). V was pared by 6 bases and J by 5 bases, with 13 bases between. The CDR3 length is 14 residues. The germline V gene has CDR1 ENHRY and CDR2 SYGVKD. Here the CDR3 reads CAISWTNPTGELFF. CDR3 nucleotides: TGTGCCATCAGCTGGACTAACCCAACCGGGGAGCTGTTTTTT.

This clonotype was detected many times. V gene TRBV28 combines with J gene TRBJ1-2; D is ambiguous. The CDR3 consists of 13 residues. Germline V gene data show CDR1 as MDHEN and CDR2 as SYDVKM. V was pared by 3 bases and J by 4 bases, with 9 bases between. CDR3 amino acids: CASSLGEVYGYTF. CDR3 nucleotides: TGTGCCAGCAGTTTGGGCGAAGTCTATGGCTACACCTTC.

This clonotype showed up many times. The J gene is TRBJ2-7, the V gene TRBV27; tentatively, D is TRBD1 (6 bases). The CDR3 is 13 amino acids. The V and J ends lost 8 bases and 7 bases respectively, with 18 bases between them. From germline, CDR1 is MNHEY and CDR2 SMNVEV (reference sequence). The CDR3: CASGQFRLGEQYF. In DNA, the CDR3 is TGTGCCAGCGGACAGTTTAGACTGGGGGAGCAGTACTTC.